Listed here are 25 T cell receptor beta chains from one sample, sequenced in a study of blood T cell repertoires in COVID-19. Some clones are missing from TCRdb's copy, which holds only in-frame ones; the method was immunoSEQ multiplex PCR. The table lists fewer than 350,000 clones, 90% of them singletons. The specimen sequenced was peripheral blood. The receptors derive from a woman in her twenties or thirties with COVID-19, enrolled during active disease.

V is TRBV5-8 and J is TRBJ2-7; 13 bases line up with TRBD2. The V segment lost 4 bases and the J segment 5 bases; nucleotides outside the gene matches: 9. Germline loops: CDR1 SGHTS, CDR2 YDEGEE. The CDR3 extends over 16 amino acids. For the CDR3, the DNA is TGTGCCAGCAGCCGATGGACTAGCGGGAGAAGTCACGAGCAGTACTTC. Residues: CASSRWTSGRSHEQYF.

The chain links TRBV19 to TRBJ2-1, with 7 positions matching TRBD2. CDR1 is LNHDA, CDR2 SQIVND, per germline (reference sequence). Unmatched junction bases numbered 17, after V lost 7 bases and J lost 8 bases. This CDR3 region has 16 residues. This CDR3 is CASTSRDYDLYDEQFF. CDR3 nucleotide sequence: TGTGCCAGTACCTCGCGGGACTACGACTTATACGATGAGCAGTTCTTC.

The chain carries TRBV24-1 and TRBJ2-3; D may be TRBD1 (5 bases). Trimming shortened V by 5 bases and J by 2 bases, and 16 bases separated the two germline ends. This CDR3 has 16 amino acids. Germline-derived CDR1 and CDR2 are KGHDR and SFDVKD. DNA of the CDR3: TGTGCCACCAGTGGTAGGGGAACGGTATACACAGATACGCAGTATTTT. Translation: CATSGRGTVYTDTQYF.

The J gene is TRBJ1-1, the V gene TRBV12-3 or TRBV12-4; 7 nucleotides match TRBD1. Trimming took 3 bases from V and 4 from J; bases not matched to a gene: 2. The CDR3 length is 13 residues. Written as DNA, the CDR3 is TGTGCCAGCAGTTTCAACAGGGGCACTGAAGCTTTCTTT. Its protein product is CASSFNRGTEAFF.

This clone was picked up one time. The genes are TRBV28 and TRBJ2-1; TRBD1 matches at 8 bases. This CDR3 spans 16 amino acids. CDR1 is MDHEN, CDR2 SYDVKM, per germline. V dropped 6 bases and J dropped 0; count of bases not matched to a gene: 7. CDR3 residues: CASRGQGAGSYNEQFF. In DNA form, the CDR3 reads TGTGCCAGCAGGGGCCAGGGGGCAGGCTCCTACAATGAGCAGTTCTTC.

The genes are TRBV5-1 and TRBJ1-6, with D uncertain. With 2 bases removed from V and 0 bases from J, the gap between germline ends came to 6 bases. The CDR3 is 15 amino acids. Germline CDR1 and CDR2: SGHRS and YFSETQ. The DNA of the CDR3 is TGCGCCAGCAGCTTTTCCAGCTCCTATAATTCACCCCTCCACTTT. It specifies CASSFSSSYNSPLHF.

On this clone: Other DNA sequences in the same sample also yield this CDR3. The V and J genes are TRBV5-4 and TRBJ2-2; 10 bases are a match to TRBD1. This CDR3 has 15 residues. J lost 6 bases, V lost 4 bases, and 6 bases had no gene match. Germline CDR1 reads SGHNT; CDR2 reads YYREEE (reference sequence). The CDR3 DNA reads TGTGCCAGCAGCCCGGGACAGGGGAGGCCCGGGGAGCTGTTTTTT. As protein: CASSPGQGRPGELFF.

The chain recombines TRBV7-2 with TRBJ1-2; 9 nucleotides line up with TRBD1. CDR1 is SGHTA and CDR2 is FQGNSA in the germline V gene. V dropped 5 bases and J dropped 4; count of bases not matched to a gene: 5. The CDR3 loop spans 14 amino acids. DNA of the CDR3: TGTGCCAGCAGCCCCCAGGGACAGGGCTATGGCTACACCTTC. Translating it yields CASSPQGQGYGYTF.

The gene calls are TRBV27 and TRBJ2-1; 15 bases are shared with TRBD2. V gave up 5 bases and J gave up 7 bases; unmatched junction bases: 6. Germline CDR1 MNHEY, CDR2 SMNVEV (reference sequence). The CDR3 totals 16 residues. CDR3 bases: TGTGCCAGCAGTAGGACTAGCGGGAGGGCCAGGAATGAGCAGTTCTTC. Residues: CASSRTSGRARNEQFF.

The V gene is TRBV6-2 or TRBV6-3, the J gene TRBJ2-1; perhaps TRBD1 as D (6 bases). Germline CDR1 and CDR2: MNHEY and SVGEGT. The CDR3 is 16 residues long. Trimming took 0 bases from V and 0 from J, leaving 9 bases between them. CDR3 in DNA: TGTGCCAGCAGTTACTCCGCAGGGGACTCCTACAATGAGCAGTTCTTC. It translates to CASSYSAGDSYNEQFF.

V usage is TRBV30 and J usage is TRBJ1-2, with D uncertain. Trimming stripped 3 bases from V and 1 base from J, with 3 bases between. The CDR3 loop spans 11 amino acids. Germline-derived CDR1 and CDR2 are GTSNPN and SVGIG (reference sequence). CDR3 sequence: CAWSSNYGYTF. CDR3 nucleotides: TGTGCCTGGAGCAGTAACTATGGCTACACCTTC.

CDR3 sequence: CSVGTGGTGGEAFF. CDR3 DNA sequence: TGCAGCGTGGGGACAGGGGGCACTGGGGGTGAAGCTTTCTTT. The chain combines TRBV29-1 with TRBJ1-1, with 12 bases lining up with TRBD1. Germline CDR1 SQVTM, CDR2 ANQGSEA. The V segment lost 6 bases and the J segment 7 bases; nucleotides outside the gene matches: 9. The CDR3 is 14 residues long. Filled out from reference TRBV29-1 and TRBJ1-1, the complete variable domain reads SAVISQKPSRDICQRGTSLTIQCQVDSQVTMMFWYRQQPGQSLTLIATANQGSEATYESGFVIDKFPISRPNLTFSTLTVSNMSPEDSSIYLCSVGTGGTGGEAFFGQGTRLTVV.

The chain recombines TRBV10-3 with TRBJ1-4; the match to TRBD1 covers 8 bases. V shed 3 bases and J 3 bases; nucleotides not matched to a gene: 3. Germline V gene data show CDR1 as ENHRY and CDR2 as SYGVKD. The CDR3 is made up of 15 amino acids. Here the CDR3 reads CAISDATGANEKLFF. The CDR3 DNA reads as TGTGCCATCAGTGACGCGACAGGGGCTAATGAAAAACTGTTTTTT.

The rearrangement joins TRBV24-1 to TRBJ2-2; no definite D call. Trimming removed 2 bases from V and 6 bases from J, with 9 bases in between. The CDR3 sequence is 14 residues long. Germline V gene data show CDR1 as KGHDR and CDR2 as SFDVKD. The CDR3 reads CATSDSPLSGELFF. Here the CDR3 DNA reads TGTGCCACCAGTGATTCCCCCCTTTCCGGGGAGCTGTTTTTT.

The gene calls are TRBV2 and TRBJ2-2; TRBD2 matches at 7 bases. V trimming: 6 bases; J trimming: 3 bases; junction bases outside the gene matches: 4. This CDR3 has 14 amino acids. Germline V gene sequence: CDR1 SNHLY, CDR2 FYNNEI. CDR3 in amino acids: CASSGGLDTGELFF. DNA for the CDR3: TGTGCCAGCAGCGGGGGGTTGGACACCGGGGAGCTGTTTTTT.

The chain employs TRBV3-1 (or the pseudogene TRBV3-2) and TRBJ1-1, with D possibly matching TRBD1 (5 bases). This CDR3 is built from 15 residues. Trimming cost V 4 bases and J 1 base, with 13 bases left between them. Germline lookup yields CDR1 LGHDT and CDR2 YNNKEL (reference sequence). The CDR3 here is CASSPGVHSNTEAFF. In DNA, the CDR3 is TGTGCCAGCAGCCCGGGGGTCCACTCGAACACTGAAGCTTTCTTT.

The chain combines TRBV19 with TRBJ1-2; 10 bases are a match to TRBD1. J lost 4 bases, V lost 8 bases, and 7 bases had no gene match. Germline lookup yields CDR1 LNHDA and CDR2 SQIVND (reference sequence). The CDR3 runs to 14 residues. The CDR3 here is CASRGTGVLYGYTF. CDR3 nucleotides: TGTGCCAGTCGGGGGACAGGGGTTCTCTATGGCTACACCTTC. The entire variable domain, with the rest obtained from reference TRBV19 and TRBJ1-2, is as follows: DGGITQSPKYLFRKEGQNVTLSCEQNLNHDAMYWYRQDPGQGLRLIYYSQIVNDFQKGDIAEGYSVSREKKESFPLTVTSAQKNPTAFYLCASRGTGVLYGYTFGSGTRLTVV.

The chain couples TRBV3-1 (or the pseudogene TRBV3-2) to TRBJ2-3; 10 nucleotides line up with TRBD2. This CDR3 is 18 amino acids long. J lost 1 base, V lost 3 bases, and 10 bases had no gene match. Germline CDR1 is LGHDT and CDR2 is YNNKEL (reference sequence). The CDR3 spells CASSQPKAGTSGTDTQYF. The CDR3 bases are TGTGCCAGCAGCCAGCCCAAGGCCGGGACTAGCGGCACAGATACGCAGTATTTT.

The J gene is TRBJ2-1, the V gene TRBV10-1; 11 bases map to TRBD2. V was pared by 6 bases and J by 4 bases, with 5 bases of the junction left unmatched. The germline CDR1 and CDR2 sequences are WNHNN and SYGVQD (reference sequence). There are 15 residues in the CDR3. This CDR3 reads CASREGLAGYNEQFF. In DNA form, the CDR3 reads TGCGCCAGCAGAGAAGGACTAGCGGGTTACAATGAGCAGTTCTTC.

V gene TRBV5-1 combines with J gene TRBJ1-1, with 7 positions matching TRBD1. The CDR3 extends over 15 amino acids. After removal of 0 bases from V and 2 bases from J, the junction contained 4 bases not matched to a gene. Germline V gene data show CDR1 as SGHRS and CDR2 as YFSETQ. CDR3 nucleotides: TGCGCCAGCAGCTTGGGGGGGACAGTAAACACTGAAGCTTTCTTT. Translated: CASSLGGTVNTEAFF.

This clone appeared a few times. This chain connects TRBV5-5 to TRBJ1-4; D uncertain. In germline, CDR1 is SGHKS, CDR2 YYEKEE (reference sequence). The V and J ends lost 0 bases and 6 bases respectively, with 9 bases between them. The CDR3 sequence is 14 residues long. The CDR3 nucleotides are TGTGCCAGCAGCTTGGATGATCCGGATGAAAAACTGTTTTTT. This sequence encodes CASSLDDPDEKLFF.

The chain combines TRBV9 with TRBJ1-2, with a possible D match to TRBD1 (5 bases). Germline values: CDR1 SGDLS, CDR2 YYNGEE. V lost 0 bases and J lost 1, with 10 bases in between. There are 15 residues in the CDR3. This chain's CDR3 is CASSVGAGVNYGYTF. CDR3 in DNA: TGTGCCAGCAGCGTAGGGGCGGGGGTTAACTATGGCTACACCTTC.

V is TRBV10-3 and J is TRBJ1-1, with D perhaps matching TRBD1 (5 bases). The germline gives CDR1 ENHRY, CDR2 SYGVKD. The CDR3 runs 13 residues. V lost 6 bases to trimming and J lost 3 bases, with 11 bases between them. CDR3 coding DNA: TGTGCCATCAGCGAACGGGGGGACACTGAAGCTTTCTTT. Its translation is CAISERGDTEAFF.

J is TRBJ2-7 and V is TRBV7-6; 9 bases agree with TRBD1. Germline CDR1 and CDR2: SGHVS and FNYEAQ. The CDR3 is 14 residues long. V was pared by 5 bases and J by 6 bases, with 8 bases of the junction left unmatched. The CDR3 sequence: CASSQAPTGGEQYF. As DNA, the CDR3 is TGTGCCAGCAGCCAAGCCCCGACAGGGGGCGAGCAGTACTTC.

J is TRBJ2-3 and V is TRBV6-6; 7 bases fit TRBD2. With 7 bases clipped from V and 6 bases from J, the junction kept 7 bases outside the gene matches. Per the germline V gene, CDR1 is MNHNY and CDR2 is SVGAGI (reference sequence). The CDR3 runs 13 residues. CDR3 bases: TGTGCCAGCAATGAAATAGCGGGCGATACGCAGTATTTT. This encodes CASNEIAGDTQYF.